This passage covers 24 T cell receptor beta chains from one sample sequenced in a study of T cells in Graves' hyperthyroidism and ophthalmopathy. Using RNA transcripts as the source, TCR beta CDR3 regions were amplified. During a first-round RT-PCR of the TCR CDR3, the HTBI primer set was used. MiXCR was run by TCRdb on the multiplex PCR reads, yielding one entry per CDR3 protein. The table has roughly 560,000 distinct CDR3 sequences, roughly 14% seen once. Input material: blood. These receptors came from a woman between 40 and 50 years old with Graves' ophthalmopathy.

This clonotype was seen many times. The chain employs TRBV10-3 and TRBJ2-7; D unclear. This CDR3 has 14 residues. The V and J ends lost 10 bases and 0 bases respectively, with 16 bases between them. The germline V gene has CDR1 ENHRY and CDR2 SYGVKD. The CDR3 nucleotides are TGTGCCACAAAACAGACTTTCCGCTCCTACGAGCAGTACTTC. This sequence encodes CATKQTFRSYEQYF.

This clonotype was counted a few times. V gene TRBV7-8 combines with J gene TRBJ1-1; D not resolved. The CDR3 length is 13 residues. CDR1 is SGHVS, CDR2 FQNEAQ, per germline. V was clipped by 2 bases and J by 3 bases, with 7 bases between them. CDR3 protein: CASSLIMDTEAFF. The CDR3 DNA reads TGTGCCAGCAGCTTAATTATGGACACTGAAGCTTTCTTT.

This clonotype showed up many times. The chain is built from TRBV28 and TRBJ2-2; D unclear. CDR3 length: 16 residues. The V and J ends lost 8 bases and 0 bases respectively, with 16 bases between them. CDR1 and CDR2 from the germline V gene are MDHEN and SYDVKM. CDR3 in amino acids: CASRYTGPTNTGELFF. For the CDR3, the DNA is TGTGCCAGCCGCTACACCGGGCCAACGAACACCGGGGAGCTGTTTTTT.

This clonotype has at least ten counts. The CDR3 region has the DNA TGCAGTGCTAGAAGAGGGGACCCTGGGAACACTGAAGCTTTCTTT. Translating gives CSARRGDPGNTEAFF. This rearrangement joins TRBV20-1 to TRBJ1-1; maybe TRBD1 (5 bases). The CDR3 spans 15 residues. The V and J ends lost 2 bases and 1 base respectively, with 14 bases between them. The germline CDR1 and CDR2 sequences are DFQATT and SNEGSKA (reference sequence).

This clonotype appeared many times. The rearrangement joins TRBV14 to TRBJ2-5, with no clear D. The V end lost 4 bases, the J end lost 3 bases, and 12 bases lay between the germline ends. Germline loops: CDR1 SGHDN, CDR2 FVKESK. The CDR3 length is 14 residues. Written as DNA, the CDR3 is TGTGCCAGCAGCCCGCTCCCAGTCAAAGAGACCCAGTACTTC. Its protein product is CASSPLPVKETQYF.

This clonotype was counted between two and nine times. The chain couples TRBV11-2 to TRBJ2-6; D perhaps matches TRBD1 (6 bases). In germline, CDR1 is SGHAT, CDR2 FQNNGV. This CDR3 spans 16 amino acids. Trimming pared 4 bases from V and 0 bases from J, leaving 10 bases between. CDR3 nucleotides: TGTGCCAGCAGCTCAGGACAGCTCTCTGGGGCCAACGTCCTGACTTTC. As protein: CASSSGQLSGANVLTF.

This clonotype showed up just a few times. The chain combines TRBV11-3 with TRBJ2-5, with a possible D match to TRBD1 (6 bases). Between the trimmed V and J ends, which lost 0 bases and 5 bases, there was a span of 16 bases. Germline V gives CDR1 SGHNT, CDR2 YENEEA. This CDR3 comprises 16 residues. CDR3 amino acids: CASSLDQTGTGETQYF. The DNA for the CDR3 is TGTGCCAGCAGCTTAGATCAAACAGGGACCGGGGAGACCCAGTACTTC. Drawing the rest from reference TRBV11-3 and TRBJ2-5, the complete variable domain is EAGVVQSPRYKIIEKKQPVAFWCNPISGHNTLYWYLQNLGQGPELLIRYENEEAVDDSQLPKDRFSAERLKGVDSTLKIQPAELGDSAVYLCASSLDQTGTGETQYFGPGTRLLVL.

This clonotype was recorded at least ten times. CDR3 loop: CASSLAADWSYEQYF. CDR3 in DNA: TGCGCCAGCAGCTTGGCCGCGGACTGGTCCTACGAGCAGTACTTC. The chain uses TRBV5-1 and TRBJ2-7; tentative D call: TRBD2 (5 bases). The CDR3 totals 15 residues. Trimming took 0 bases from V and 1 from J, leaving 11 bases between them. The V gene's germline CDR1 is SGHRS and CDR2 YFSETQ.

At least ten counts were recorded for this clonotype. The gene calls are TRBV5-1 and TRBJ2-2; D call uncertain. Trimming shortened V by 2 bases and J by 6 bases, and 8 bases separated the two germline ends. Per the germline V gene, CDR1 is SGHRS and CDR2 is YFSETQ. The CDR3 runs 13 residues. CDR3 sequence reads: CASSLQLPGELFF. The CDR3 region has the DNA TGCGCCAGCAGCTTACAGTTACCCGGGGAGCTGTTTTTT.

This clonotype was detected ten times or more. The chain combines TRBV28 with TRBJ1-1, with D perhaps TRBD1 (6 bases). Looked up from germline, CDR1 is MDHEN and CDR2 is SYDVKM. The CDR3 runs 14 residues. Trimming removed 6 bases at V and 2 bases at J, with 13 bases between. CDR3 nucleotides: TGTGCCAGCAGACTAGGACAGTTTAACACTGAAGCTTTCTTT. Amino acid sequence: CASRLGQFNTEAFF. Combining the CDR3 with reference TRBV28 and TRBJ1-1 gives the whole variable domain DVKVTQSSRYLVKRTGEKVFLECVQDMDHENMFWYRQDPGLGLRLIYFSYDVKMKEKGDIPEGYSVSREKKERFSLILESASTNQTSMYLCASRLGQFNTEAFFGQGTRLTVV.

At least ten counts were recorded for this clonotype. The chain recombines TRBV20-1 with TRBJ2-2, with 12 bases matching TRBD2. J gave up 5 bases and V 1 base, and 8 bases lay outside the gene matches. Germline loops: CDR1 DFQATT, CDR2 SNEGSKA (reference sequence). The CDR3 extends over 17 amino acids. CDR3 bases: TGCAGTGCTAGAGGGACTAGCGGGGCCGAGGGAACCGGGGAGCTGTTTTTT. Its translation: CSARGTSGAEGTGELFF.

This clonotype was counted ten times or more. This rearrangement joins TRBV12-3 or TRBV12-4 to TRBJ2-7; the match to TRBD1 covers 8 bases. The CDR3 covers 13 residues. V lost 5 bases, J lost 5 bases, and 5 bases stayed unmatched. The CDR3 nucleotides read TGTGCCAGCAGTATACTGACAGGGGACGAGCAGTACTTC. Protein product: CASSILTGDEQYF.

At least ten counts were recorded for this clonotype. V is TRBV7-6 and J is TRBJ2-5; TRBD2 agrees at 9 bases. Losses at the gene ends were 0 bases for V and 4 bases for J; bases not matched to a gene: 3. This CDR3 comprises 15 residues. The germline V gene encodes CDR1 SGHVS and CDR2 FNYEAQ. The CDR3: CASSLARGGLETQYF. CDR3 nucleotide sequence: TGTGCCAGCAGCTTAGCGCGGGGGGGTTTAGAGACCCAGTACTTC.

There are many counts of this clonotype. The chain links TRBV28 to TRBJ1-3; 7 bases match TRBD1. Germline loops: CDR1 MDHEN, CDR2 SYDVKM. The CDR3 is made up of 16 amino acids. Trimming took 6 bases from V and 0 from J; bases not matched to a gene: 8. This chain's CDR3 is CASSRPGQASGNTIYF. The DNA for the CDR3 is TGTGCCAGCAGCCGCCCAGGACAGGCCTCTGGAAACACCATATATTTT.

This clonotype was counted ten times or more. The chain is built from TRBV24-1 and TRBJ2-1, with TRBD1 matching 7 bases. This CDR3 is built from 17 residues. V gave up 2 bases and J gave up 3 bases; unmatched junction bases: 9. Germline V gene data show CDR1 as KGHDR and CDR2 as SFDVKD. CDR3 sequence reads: CATSDWASGTDYNEQFF. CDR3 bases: TGTGCCACCAGTGATTGGGCATCCGGGACAGACTACAATGAGCAGTTCTTC.

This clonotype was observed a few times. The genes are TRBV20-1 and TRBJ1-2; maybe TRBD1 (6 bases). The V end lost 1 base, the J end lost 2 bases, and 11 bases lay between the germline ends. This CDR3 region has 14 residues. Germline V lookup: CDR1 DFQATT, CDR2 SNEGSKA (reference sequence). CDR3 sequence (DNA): TGCAGTGCTAGAGGGATGACAGGAAACTATGGCTACACCTTC. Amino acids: CSARGMTGNYGYTF.

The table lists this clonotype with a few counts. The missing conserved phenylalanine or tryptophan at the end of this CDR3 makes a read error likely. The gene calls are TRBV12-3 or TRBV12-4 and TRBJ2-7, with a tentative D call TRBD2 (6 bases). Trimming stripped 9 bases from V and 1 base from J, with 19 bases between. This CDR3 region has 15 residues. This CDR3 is CASGGRGIESYEQYL. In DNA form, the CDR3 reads TGTGCCAGTGGGGGGAGAGGGATTGAGTCCTACGAGCAGTACCTC.

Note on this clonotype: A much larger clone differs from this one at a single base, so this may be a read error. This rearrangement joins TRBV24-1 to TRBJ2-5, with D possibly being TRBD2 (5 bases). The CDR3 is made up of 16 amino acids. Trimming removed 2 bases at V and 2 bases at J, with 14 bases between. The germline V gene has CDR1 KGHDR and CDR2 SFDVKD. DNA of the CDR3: TGTGCCACCAGTGATTCGGCTGTAGCGTTTCAAGAGACCCAGTACTTC. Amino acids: CATSDSAVAFQETQYF.

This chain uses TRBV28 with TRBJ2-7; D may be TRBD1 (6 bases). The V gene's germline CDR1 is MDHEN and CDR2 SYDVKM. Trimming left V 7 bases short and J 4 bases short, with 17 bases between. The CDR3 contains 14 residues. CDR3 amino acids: CASTWGRGFYEQYF. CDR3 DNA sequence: TGTGCCAGCACCTGGGGCAGGGGATTTTACGAGCAGTACTTC. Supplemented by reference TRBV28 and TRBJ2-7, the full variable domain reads DVKVTQSSRYLVKRTGEKVFLECVQDMDHENMFWYRQDPGLGLRLIYFSYDVKMKEKGDIPEGYSVSREKKERFSLILESASTNQTSMYLCASTWGRGFYEQYFGPGTRLTVT.

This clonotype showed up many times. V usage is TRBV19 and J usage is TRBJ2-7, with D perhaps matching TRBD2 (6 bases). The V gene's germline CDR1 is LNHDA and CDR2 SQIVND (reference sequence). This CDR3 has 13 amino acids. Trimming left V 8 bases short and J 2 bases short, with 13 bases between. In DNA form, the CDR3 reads TGTGCCAGTGCCCCTAGCGCACCCTACGAGCAGTACTTC. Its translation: CASAPSAPYEQYF.

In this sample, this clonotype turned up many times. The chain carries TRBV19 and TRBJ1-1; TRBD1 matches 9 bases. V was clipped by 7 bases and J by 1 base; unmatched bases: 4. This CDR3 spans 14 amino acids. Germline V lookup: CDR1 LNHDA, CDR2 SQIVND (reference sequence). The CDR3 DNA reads TGTGCCAGTAAAAAGGGACAGGGGAACACTGAAGCTTTCTTT. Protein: CASKKGQGNTEAFF.

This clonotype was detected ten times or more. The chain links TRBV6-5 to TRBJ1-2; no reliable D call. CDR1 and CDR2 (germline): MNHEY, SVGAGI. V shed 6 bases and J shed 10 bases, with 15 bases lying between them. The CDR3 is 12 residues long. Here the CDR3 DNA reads TGTGCCAGCAGCCCCGACCGAAACTACTACACCTTC. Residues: CASSPDRNYYTF.

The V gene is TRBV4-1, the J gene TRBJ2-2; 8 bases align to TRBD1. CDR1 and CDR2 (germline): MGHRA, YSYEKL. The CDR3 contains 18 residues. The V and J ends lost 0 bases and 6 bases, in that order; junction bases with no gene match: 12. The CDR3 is CASSQDAAQGALAGELFF. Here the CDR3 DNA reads TGCGCCAGCAGCCAAGATGCCGCGCAGGGGGCGCTGGCCGGGGAGCTGTTTTTT.

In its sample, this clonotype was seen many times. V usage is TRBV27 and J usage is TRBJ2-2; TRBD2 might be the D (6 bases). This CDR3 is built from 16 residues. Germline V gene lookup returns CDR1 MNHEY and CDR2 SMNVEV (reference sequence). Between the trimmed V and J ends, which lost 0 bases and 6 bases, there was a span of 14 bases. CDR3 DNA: TGTGCCAGCAGTTTATCTGACTCCTGGGGGGCCGGGGAGCTGTTTTTT. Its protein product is CASSLSDSWGAGELFF.